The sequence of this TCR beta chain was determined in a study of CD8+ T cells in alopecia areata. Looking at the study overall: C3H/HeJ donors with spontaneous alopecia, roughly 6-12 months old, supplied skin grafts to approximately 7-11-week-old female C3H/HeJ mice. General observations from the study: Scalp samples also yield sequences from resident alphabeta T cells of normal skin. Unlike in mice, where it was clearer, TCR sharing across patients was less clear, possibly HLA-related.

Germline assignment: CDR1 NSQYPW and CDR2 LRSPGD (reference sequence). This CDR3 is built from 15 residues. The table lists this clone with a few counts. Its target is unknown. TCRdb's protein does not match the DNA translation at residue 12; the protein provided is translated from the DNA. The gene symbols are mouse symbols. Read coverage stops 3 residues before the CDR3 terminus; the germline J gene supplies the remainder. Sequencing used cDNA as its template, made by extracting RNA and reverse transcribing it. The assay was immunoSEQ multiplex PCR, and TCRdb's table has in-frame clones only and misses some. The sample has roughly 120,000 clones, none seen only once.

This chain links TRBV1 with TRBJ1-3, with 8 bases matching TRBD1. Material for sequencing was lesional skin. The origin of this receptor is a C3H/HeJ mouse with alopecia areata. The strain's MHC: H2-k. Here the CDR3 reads CTCSAVSTGEGTLYF. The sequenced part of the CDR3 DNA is TGCACCTGCAGTGCAGTCTCGACAGGGGAGGGTACG.